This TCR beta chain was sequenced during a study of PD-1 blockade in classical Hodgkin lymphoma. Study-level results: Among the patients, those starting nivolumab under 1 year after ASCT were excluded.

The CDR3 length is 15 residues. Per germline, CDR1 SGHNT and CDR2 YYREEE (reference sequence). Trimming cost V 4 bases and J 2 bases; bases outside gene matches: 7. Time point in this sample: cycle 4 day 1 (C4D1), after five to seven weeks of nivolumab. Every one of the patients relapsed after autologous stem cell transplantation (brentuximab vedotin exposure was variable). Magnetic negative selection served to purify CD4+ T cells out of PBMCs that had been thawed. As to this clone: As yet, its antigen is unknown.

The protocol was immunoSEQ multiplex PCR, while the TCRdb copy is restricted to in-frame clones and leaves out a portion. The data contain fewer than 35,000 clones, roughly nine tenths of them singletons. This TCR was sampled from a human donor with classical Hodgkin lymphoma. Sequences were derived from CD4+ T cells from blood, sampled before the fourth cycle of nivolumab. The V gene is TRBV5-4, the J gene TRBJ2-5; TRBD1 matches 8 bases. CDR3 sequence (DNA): TGTGCCAGCAGCCCGACAGGGGCTTCACAAGAGACCCAGTACTTC. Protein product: CASSPTGASQETQYF.